This record concerns one T cell receptor beta chain sequence. The clone's antigen remains unknown. No per-base quality is available; no much larger clone lies one base away. These data come from a study of cytomegalovirus exposure and HLA in healthy donors listed by TCRdb under 2017. Background on the whole study: According to an earlier analysis of several hundred of the donors, some 180 million T cells yielded 90 million to 130 million unique TCR beta sequences and about 300 Gb of sequence data. Rather than drawing on any new phenotypic data, the later analysis identified candidate immune exposures from TCR beta sequences and the way those sequences occurred across donors. Using immunosequencing, the study profiled T cell repertoires from around 680 subjects and related those repertoires to cytomegalovirus serostatus. An early release covering roughly 600 HLA-typed donors comprised around 300 gigabases of sequencing data and roughly 85 million unique TCR sequences. Among 300 to 450 genotyped donors of the cohort, an average of around 240,000 unique TCR beta nucleotide sequences were sequenced per donor, around 18% of them non-productive. Donor age, sex, ethnicity and CMV serostatus were compiled alongside the repertoire data. A later analysis re-analyzed previously published TCR beta repertoires from 666 donors and added high-resolution HLA genotyping to study TCR occurrence patterns. Along with the approximately 700-subject first cohort, a separate validation cohort of roughly 110 different subjects was used. An earlier analysis of several hundred of the donors applied high-throughput TCR beta sequencing to assess whether each TCR beta V gene segment acted as functional or pseudogenic. High-throughput TCR immunosequencing, statistical association of individual TCRs with disease status, and machine learning were combined to predict cytomegalovirus infection status. The aim of the study was to test whether cataloging public T cell receptors could identify signatures of past pathogen exposure. Typing coverage varied by locus: roughly 629-640 donors for A, B, C, DRB1 and DQB1; roughly 560 for DQA1; over 600 for DPA1; under 490 for DPB1. A handful of DR-DQ haplotypes were handled as single units for association and clustering because linkage in the cohort was strong. Of the 398 genotyped donors, around 81% fell in the genetic ancestry cluster associated with self-reported Caucasian donors. A later genetic analysis took genome-wide SNP genotypes for about 60% of the roughly 670 donors and used that subset as a discovery cohort. Every repertoire in the discovery cohort had been generated on one and the same sequencing platform. HLA typing included class I and class II loci at four-digit resolution. Study-wide conclusions, independent of this receptor: In a later genetic analysis, a missense DCLRE1C variant was associated with V-gene and J-gene trimming of TCR beta chains, and the association was replicated in an independent cohort. In a later analysis, the rate of TCR association differed among HLA loci, with DRB1 alleles having the most associated TCRs and HLA-C alleles having the fewest. A cluster of highly shared sequence variants was judged likely to represent a technical artifact of the sequencing pipeline. In a later analysis, HLA-associated TCR beta chains were found to be more clonally expanded and to have lower generation probabilities than equally common non-associated chains. Presence/absence analyses assumed roughly uniform sequencing depth across donors, an assumption that may not hold. Most TCR sequences were observed very rarely across donors, whereas some public TCRs were present in many individuals. The earlier analysis of around 600 of the donors excluded some 15 rarely observed V segments, including chromosome 9 orphons, because counts were too low. When HLA alleles, especially DR and DQ, strongly co-occurred, TCR associations were difficult to assign to individual alleles. In this cohort, only TCR beta chains were sequenced, and detectable features were limited by the absence of alpha or paired-chain data. A few of the identified cytomegalovirus-associated TCR beta chains were confirmed in vitro to be specific for cytomegalovirus antigens. In a later analysis, some 18,000 TCR beta sequences were associated with specific HLA alleles at a false discovery rate of 0.05. HLA typing was unavailable for some donors at each locus, so association tests used only the typed subset. Linkage disequilibrium might explain the correlated functional status among segregating V segments, but an unknown experimental factor could not be excluded. A further reported finding was that TCR beta sequences accurately predicted the HLA-A and HLA-B alleles for most subjects in the first cohort. The classifier was reported to diagnose cytomegalovirus status with high specificity and sensitivity in both the original cohort and the validation cohort. A later analysis found that most CMV-associated TCR beta chains appeared HLA-restricted, with HLA associations seemingly driven largely by CMV exposure. Broadly in line with IMGT annotations, most TCR beta V segments showed up in productive rearrangements about 90% or about 30% of the time in an earlier analysis of roughly 590 of the donors. In a later analysis, several top co-occurrence clusters were reported to appear linked to parvovirus B19, influenza, CMV and Epstein-Barr virus. The only immune exposure information available for the cohort was CMV serostatus. The study gave a list of 150 to 200 TCR beta chains associated with cytomegalovirus. A later genetic analysis reported fewer N-insertions in productive TCRs among donors in an Asian-associated ancestry cluster than the approximately 670-donor mean. The authors suggested that the approach could potentially be generalized to other disease states and immunological phenotypes. The 87-base-pair reads could not distinguish some IMGT-functional V segments, including TRBV6-2 and TRBV6-3, so those segments were excluded.

The cohort consisted of 666 healthy bone marrow donors. At the time of sampling, all cohort members were nominally healthy, though unrecorded immune exposures were likely present. The donor tested CMV seronegative and was one of the 352 seronegative cohort members. A peripheral blood sample was collected from each donor, and TCR beta sequencing was performed on peripheral blood mononuclear cells. The Qiagen DNeasy Blood Extraction Kit was used to extract genomic DNA from the blood cell samples. Library prep was done by the immunoSEQ multiplex PCR assay. For the multiplex PCR, a mixture combining 60 forward primers for TCR Vbeta segments and 13 reverse primers for TCR Jbeta segments was used. Amplification of the CDR3 region of rearranged TCR beta genes was performed with a multiplex PCR assay on genomic DNA. The Illumina HiSeq System was used to sequence the amplified TCR beta libraries as 87-base-pair reads. On the study's bioinformatics: Across the 670 or so repertoires, a later analysis counted tens of millions of unique TCR beta chains, around 11 million of which were shared by at least two donors. A nearest-neighbor algorithm error-corrected the raw reads and collapsed the reads into unique sequences, merging closely related sequences to remove PCR and sequencing errors. CDR3 sequences were aligned to IMGT reference sequences to assign V, D and J gene segments. For a sequence to be retained, a match of at least six nucleotides to both a V gene segment and a J gene segment was required. A rearrangement counted as productive if the CDR3 had no stop codons and remained in frame with V and J, and every other rearrangement counted as non-productive. CDR3 was defined by IMGT convention, running from the second conserved V-encoded cysteine to the conserved J-encoded phenylalanine. The earlier analysis of some 580 of the donors excluded any sequence lacking an unambiguous match to a single V gene segment. In an earlier analysis of several hundred of the donors, V segments were called functional above 56.7% productive rearrangements and were called segregating when the between-donor standard deviation exceeded 5%. A statistical classification framework was built for diagnosing cytomegalovirus status from the catalog of TCR beta chain sequences. In a later analysis, TCR nucleotide sequences were compared against IMGT/GENE-DB human TR gene sequences so that V and J genes could be assigned. The TCRdist pipeline was used in a later analysis to assign CDR3 sequences and most-parsimonious VDJ recombination scenarios. In a later analysis, each TCR beta chain was defined by its CDR3 amino acid sequence together with its V-gene family, and reads without a unique V-gene family were excluded. To address suspected cross-contamination and a sequencing artifact, a later analysis removed around 600 highly shared, low-generation-probability nucleotide sequences. In a later analysis, a clonal expansion index was calculated for each public chain from normalized within-repertoire ranks of inferred template counts. In a later analysis, generation probabilities were computed using a VDJ recombination model fitted to out-of-frame rearrangements, and the results were checked against IGoR. Hypergeometric tests were used in a later analysis to score TCR-TCR, TCR-HLA and TCR-CMV co-occurrence, with a repertoire-size bias correction applied to the TCR pairs. A later analysis estimated false discovery rates by permuting HLA or CMV assignments 20 times. In a later analysis, co-occurring TCRs were grouped with DBSCAN, and TCRdist sequence similarity was added when clustering was performed within HLA-allele-positive subsets. Repertoires with fewer than 30,000 or more than 120,000 public chains were left out of co-occurrence clustering, as were about 5 repertoires with anomalous nucleotide sharing. TCRdb provides this immuneACCESS table in a form limited to in-frame rearrangements. Some clones are lacking; in checked studies, under half of them reflect an unresolved V gene, and why the rest are absent is not known. V and J calls and clone size come straight from that table; D and trimming were deduced from the DNA. The sample profile shows about 160,000 clones; roughly 89% of them were found once. The ten largest account for approximately 0.85% of the sample.

V is trimmed back by 2 bases and J by 9 bases, and the junction contains 9 bases that no gene match accounts for. CDR1 and CDR2 are drawn from the germline V gene: MRHNA, SNTAGT. The CDR3, cysteine through phenylalanine, is 15 amino acids long. Only the CDR3 portion is preserved as DNA: 45 bases, with reading frame beginning at the first base. This chain is built from TRBV6-4 and TRBJ2-1; the junction holds 8 bases that match TRBD2. This sequence originates from a woman aged 25 to 45 in good health and CMV-seronegative. Sequencing was performed on PBMCs. The bases are TGTGCCAGCAGTGACGGTCCAGCGGGGGTTAGTGAGCAGTTCTTC. Its protein reads: CASSDGPAGVSEQFF.